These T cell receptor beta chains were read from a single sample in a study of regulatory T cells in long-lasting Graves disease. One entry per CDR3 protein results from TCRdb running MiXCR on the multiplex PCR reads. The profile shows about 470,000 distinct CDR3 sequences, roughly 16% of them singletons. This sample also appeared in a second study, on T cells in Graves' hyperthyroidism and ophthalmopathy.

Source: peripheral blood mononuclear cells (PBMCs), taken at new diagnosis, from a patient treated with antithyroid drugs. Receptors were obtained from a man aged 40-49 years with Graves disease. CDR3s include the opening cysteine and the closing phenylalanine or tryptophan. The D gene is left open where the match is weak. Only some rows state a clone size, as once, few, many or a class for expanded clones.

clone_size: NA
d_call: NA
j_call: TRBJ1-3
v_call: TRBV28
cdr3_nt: TGTGCCAGCAGTACCCGACAACACTCTGGAAACACCATATATTTT
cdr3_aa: CASSTRQHSGNTIYF

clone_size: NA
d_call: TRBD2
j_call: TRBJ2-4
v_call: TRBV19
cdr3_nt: TGTGCCAGTAGTATGGGAGGGGCCATTGCCAAAAACATTCAGTACTTC
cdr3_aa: CASSMGGAIAKNIQYF

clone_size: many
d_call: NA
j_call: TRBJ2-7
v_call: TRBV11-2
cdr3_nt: TGTGCCAGCAGCTTACAAGGACAACTCTACGAGCAGTACTTC
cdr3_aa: CASSLQGQLYEQYF

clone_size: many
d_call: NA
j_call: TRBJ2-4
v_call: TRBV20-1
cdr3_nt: TGCAGTGCGCCTCAAATCGGGAAACCTTCCCTAGCCAAAAACATTCAGTACTTC
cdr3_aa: CSAPQIGKPSLAKNIQYF

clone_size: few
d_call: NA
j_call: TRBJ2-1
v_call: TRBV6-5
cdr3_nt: TGTGCCAGCAGTTACCCCAGGGGCAATGAGCAGTTCTTC
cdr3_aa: CASSYPRGNEQFF

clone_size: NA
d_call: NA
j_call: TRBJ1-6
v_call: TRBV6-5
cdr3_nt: TGTGCCAGCAGTTACATCGGGGTCCACTATAATTCACCCCTCCACTTT
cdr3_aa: CASSYIGVHYNSPLHF

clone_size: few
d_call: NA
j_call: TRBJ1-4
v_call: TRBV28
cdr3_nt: TGTGCCAGCAGCTACCGGACAGATATAAATGAAAAACTGTTTTTT
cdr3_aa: CASSYRTDINEKLFF

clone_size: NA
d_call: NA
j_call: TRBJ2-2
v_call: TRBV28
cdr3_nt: TGTGCCAGCAGCACGGGGGTCGCCGGGGAGCTGTTTTTT
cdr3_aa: CASSTGVAGELFF

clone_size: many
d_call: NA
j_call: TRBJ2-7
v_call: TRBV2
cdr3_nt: TGTGCCAGCAGTGTCGGCGGTGGCTACGAGCAGTACTTC
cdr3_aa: CASSVGGGYEQYF

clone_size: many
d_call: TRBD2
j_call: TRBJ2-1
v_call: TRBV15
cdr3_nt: TGTGCCACCAGCGGTATTAGCGGGAGGGCCATTGAGCAGTTCTTC
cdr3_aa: CATSGISGRAIEQFF

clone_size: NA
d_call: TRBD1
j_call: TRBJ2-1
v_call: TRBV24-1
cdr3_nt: TGTGCCACCAGTGATGGGGGACAGGGCGTAGATGAGCAGTTCTTC
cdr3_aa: CATSDGGQGVDEQFF

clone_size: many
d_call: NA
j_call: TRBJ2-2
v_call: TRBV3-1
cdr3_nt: TGTGCCAGCAGCCAAGAGTTACAGGTGAACACCGGGGAGCTGTTTTTT
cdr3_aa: CASSQELQVNTGELFF

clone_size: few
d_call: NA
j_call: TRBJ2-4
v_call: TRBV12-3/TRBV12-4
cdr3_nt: TGTGCCAGCAGTTTGGGACGACTAGCCAAAAACATTCAGTACTTC
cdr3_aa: CASSLGRLAKNIQYF

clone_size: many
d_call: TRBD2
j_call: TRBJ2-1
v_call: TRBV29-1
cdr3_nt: TGCAGCGTTGAAGCGGGGACTAGGTGGTACTACAATGAGCAGTTCTTC
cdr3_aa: CSVEAGTRWYYNEQFF

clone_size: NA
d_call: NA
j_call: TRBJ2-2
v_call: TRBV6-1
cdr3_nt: TGTGCCAGCGGCAGCCCGGACAGTCAGAACACCGGGGAGCTGTTTTTT
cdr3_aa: CASGSPDSQNTGELFF

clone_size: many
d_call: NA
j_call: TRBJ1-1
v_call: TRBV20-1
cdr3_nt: TGCAGTGCACGGGCGGGGGCAATGAACACTGAAGCTTTCTTT
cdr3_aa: CSARAGAMNTEAFF

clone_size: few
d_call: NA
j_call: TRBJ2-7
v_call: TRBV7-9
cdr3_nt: TGTGCCAGCAGTCCGGGGTGGGACGAGCAGTACTTC
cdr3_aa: CASSPGWDEQYF

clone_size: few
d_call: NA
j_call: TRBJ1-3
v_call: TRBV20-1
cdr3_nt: TGCAGTGCTGACAGGTTCTCTGGAAACACCATATATTTT
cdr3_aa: CSADRFSGNTIYF

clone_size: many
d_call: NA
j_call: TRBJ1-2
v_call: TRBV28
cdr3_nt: TGTGCCAGCAGTTTGCGGAGGGACGGCTACACCTTC
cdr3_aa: CASSLRRDGYTF

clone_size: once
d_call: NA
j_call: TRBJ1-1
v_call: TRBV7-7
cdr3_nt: TGTGCTAGCAGCCCACAGGCCCTGAACACTGAAGCTTTCTTT
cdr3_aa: CASSPQALNTEAFF

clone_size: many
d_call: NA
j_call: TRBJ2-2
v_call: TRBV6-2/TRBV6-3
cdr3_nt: TGTGCCACCCTACGGTGGGTAGGGACCGGGGAGCTGTTTTTT
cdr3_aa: CATLRWVGTGELFF

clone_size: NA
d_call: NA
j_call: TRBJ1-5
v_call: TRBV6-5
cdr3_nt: TGTGCCAGCAGTTGGACCCGAGGACAGCCCCAGCATTTT
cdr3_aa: CASSWTRGQPQHF

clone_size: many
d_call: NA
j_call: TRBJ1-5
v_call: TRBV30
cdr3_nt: TGTGCCTGGAGTAAGTTGGGGCTGAAGGGTAGTCAGCCCCAGCATTTT
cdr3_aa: CAWSKLGLKGSQPQHF

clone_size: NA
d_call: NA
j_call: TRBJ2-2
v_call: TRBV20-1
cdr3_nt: TGCAGTGCATCGCAAGAGCCCTACACCGGGGAGCTGTTTTTT
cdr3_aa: CSASQEPYTGELFF

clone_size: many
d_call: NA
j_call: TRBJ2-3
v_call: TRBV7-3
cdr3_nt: TGTGCCAGCAGCGTAATGGGGGCGTCGGGGGGCACAGATACGCAGTATTTT
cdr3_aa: CASSVMGASGGTDTQYF

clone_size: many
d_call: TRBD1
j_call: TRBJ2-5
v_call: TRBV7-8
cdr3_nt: TGTGCCAGCAGCGCAACTAGGACAGGGGATGAGACCCAGTACTTC
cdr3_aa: CASSATRTGDETQYF

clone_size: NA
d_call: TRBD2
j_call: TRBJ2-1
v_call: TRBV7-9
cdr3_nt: TGTGCCAGCAGCGAGGCTAGCGGGAGGGCCCCTGAGCAGTTCTTC
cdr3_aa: CASSEASGRAPEQFF

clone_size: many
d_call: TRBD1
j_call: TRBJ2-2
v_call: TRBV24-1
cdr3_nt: TGTGCCACCAGTCCACGGGACAGGGTATTCGACACCGGGGAGCTGTTTTTT
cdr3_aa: CATSPRDRVFDTGELFF

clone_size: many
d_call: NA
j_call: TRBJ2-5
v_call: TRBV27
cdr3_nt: TGTGCCAGCAGTATGCGGGGTGGGGAGACCCAGTACTTC
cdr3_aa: CASSMRGGETQYF

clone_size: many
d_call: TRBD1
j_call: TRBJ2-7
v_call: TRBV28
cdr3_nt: TGTGCCAGCAGTCCGAGGGGGCCAGCGTACGAGCAGTACTTC
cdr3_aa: CASSPRGPAYEQYF

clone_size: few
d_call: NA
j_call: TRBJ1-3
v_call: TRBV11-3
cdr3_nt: TGTGCCAGCAGCTTAGAACCGGCCCTGGGTGGAAACACCATATATTTT
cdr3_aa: CASSLEPALGGNTIYF

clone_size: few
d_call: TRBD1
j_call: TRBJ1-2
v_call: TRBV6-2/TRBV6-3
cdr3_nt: TGTGCCAGCAGTGGCAGGGACAGGATCTATGGCTACACCTTC
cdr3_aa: CASSGRDRIYGYTF

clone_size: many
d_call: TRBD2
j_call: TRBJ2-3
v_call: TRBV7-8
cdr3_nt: TGTGCCAGCAGCTCCGGTCCCGGGACTAGCGGGAGAACAGATACGCAGTATTTT
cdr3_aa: CASSSGPGTSGRTDTQYF

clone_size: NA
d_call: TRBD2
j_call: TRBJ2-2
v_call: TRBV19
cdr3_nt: TGTGCCAGTAGTCCGGGGGGTTCCGGGGAGCTGTTTTTT
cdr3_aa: CASSPGGSGELFF

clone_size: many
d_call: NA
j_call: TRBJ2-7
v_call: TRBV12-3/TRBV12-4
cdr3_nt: TGTGCCAGCAGCTCTGTGGGACCCAAAAGGTACGAGCAGTACTTC
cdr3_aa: CASSSVGPKRYEQYF

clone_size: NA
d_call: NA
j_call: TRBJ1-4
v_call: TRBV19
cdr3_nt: TGTGCCAGCCATCAGTTATCTAATGAAAAACTGTTTTTT
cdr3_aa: CASHQLSNEKLFF

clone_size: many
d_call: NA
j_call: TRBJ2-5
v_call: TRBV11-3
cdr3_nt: TGTGCCAGCAGCTTAGATCTGGCCCAAGAGACCCAGTACTTC
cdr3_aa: CASSLDLAQETQYF

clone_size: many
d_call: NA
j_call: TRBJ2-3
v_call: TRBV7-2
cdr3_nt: TGTGCCAGCAGCTACGAGAGGGGGACAGATACGCAGTATTTT
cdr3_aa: CASSYERGTDTQYF

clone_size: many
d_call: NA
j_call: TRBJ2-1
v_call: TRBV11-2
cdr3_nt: TGTGCCAGCAGCTTAGGGCGGGACGAGTTCTTC
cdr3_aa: CASSLGRDEFF

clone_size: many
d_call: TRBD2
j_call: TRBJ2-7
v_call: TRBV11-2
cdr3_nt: TGTGCCAGCAGCATATCCGGGAGGCTTCCAAAGCAGTACTTC
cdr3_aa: CASSISGRLPKQYF

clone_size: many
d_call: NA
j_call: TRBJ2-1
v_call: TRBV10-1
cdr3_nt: TGCGCCAGCAGTGAGTCGTGGGGGAGTGAGCAGTTCTTC
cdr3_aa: CASSESWGSEQFF

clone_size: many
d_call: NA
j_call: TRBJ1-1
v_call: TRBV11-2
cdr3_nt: TGTGCCAGCAGCGGGAGACAGGTTGTGAACACTGAAGCTTTCTTT
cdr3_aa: CASSGRQVVNTEAFF

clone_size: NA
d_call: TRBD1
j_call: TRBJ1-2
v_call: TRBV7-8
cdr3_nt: TGTGCCAGCAGCTTATTCCCACAGGGGGAGGGCTATGGCTACACCTTC
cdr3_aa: CASSLFPQGEGYGYTF

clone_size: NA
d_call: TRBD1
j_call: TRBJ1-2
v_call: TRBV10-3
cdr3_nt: TGTGCCATCAGAACCGGGACAGGGCGTTTTGGCTACACCTTC
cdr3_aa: CAIRTGTGRFGYTF

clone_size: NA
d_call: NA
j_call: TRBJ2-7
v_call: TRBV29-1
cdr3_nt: TGCAGCGTCCTGACGGAAAAAAGCTCCTACGAGCAGTACTTC
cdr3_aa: CSVLTEKSSYEQYF

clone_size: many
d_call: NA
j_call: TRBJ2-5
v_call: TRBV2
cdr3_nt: TGTGCCAGCAGTGGAAGCGTTCAAGAGACCCAGTACTTC
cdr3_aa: CASSGSVQETQYF

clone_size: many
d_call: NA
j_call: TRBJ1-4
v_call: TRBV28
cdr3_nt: TGTGCCAGCAGCCCACCCCGGGGCAGGGCTAATGAAAAACTGTTTTTT
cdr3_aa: CASSPPRGRANEKLFF

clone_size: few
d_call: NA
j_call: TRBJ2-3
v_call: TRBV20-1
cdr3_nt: TGCAGTGCTATGATTGCCTCTAGCACAGATACGCAGTATTTT
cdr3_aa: CSAMIASSTDTQYF

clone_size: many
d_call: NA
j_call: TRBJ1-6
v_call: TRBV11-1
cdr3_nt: TGTGCCAGCAGCCATCATACTTCGGGGCATTCACCCCTCCACTTT
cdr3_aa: CASSHHTSGHSPLHF

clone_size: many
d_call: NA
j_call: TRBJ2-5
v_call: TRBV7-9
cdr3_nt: TGTGCCAGCAGCTCTACCGGGGCCTACCAAGAGACCCAGTACTTC
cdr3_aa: CASSSTGAYQETQYF

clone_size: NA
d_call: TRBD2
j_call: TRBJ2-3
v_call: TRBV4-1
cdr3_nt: TGCGCCAGCAGCCAAGGACTAGCGGGAGGCGGAGATACGCAGTATTTT
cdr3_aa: CASSQGLAGGGDTQYF